The clone carrying this T cell receptor beta chain was seen a single time. The assay was immunoSEQ multiplex PCR, and TCRdb's table has in-frame clones only and misses some. The sample carries 70,000 or so clones, 80% to 95% recorded once. This record belongs to a study of OX40 agonist ivuxolimab in advanced cancers. Study as a whole: Partial responses were recorded for three patients, including one with hepatocellular carcinoma and two with cutaneous melanoma.

Blood sampling took place at baseline, cycle 4 day 1, and cycle 7 day 1. The clonotype originates from an adult with an advanced solid tumor such as melanoma, head and neck, liver or kidney cancer. This specimen consisted of CD4+ or CD8+ T cells sorted from blood, obtained in a trial of the OX40 agonist ivuxolimab.

CDR3 protein: CASSPEHSSYEQYF. CDR3 coding DNA: TGTGCCAGCAGCCCAGAACACAGTTCCTACGAGCAGTACTTC. The V gene is TRBV7-2, the J gene TRBJ2-7; D remains ambiguous. This CDR3 region has 14 residues. Trimming left V 5 bases short and J 1 base short, with 12 bases between. Per the germline V gene, CDR1 is SGHTA and CDR2 is FQGNSA.